This T cell receptor beta chain stems from a study of control samples from healthy donors and cancer patients. J lost 5 bases, V lost 8 bases, and 1 base had no gene match. Germline lookup yields CDR1 ENHRY and CDR2 SYGVKD. The CDR3 consists of 12 residues. Some clones are missing from TCRdb's copy, which holds only in-frame ones; the method was immunoSEQ multiplex PCR. The table lists roughly 140,000 clones, over 90% of them singletons. This clone was detected once. This TCR was recovered from a man between 45 and 60 years old in good health. The chain links TRBV10-3 to TRBJ2-5; 11 nucleotides match TRBD2. The sequencing input was blood. This CDR3 reads CAIGLAGETQYF. Written as DNA, the CDR3 is TGTGCCATCGGACTAGCGGGTGAGACCCAGTACTTC.